The 26 T cell receptor beta chains given below trace back to one sample, sequenced in a study of beta chain features in type 1 diabetes. Expressed TCRB transcripts were sequenced, since all the RNA that had been isolated was reverse transcribed. Data came from immunoSEQ multiplex PCR; TCRdb stores just in-frame clones and leaves some out. This repertoire shows under 250,000 clones, around 9.9% found once; its top ten account for 1% to 1.5%. The sequencing sample was made of central memory CD4+ T cells from blood. These TCRs come from a man between 18 and 35 years old in good health.

Only a few counts were recorded for this clone. This chain uses TRBV15 with TRBJ2-3; 7 bases are shared with TRBD1. The CDR3 has 14 amino acids. CDR1 and CDR2 (germline): LNHNV, YYDKDF (reference sequence). V lost 3 bases, J lost 5 bases, and 5 bases stayed unmatched. Here the CDR3 reads CATSSLRQGDTQYF. Written as DNA, the CDR3 is TGTGCCACCAGCAGCCTGAGACAGGGAGATACGCAGTATTTT.

This chain connects TRBV29-1 to TRBJ2-3; 8 nucleotides agree with TRBD2. Looked up from germline, CDR1 is SQVTM and CDR2 is ANQGSEA. The CDR3 contains 14 residues. The trim removed 2 bases at V and 6 bases at J, leaving 7 bases unmatched. CDR3 bases: TGCAGCGTTGAATCCAGCGGGAGAGTCGATACGCAGTATTTT. It codes for CSVESSGRVDTQYF.

The sample holds a few counts of this clone. The chain combines TRBV15 with TRBJ1-2, with TRBD1 as a possible D gene (5 bases). The V end lost 0 bases, the J end lost 8 bases, and 7 bases lay between the germline ends. Germline V lookup: CDR1 LNHNV, CDR2 YYDKDF (reference sequence). The CDR3 is 12 residues long. The CDR3 region is CATSRDGGGYTF. The CDR3 DNA reads TGTGCCACCAGCAGAGATGGGGGAGGCTACACCTTC.

Many counts were recorded for this clone. The rearrangement joins TRBV29-1 to TRBJ2-7, with D possibly being TRBD1 (6 bases). This CDR3 is built from 13 residues. Trimming removed 5 bases from V and 3 bases from J, with 14 bases in between. Looked up from germline, CDR1 is SQVTM and CDR2 is ANQGSEA. Here the CDR3 reads CSVIQQGRYEQYF. The CDR3 DNA reads as TGCAGCGTTATTCAACAGGGCCGCTACGAGCAGTACTTC.

The chain employs TRBV30 and TRBJ1-1; D is unresolved. CDR3 length: 14 residues. The germline V gene encodes CDR1 GTSNPN and CDR2 SVGIG (reference sequence). The V gene lost 5 bases and the J gene lost 4 bases, with 17 bases spanning the gap. CDR3 sequence (DNA): TGTGCCTGGGGACCTCCGGAAAGGAGCACTGAAGCTTTCTTT. It is translated as CAWGPPERSTEAFF.

V is TRBV30 and J is TRBJ1-1; D is unresolved. V lost 4 bases and J 5 bases, leaving 20 bases between the germline ends. CDR1 and CDR2 (germline): GTSNPN, SVGIG (reference sequence). The CDR3 length is 15 residues. CDR3 in amino acids: CAWTGVRVSGTEAFF. CDR3 nucleotides: TGTGCCTGGACTGGCGTCCGGGTGTCGGGTACTGAAGCTTTCTTT.

This clone was seen ten or more times. This chain links TRBV10-3 with TRBJ2-3; 9 nucleotides align to TRBD2. Per the germline V gene, CDR1 is ENHRY and CDR2 is SYGVKD. V trimming: 5 bases; J trimming: 2 bases; junction bases outside the gene matches: 5. The CDR3 is 15 residues long. The CDR3 sequence is CAISYIAGDTDTQYF. Here the CDR3 DNA reads TGTGCCATCAGTTATATAGCGGGAGACACAGATACGCAGTATTTT.

This clone has a handful of counts. The genes are TRBV29-1 and TRBJ1-2, with unresolved D. Germline V gene data show CDR1 as SQVTM and CDR2 as ANQGSEA. This CDR3 is 10 amino acids long. V gave up 7 bases and J gave up 8 bases, with 11 bases separating them. The CDR3 spells CSAGGSGYTF. CDR3 coding DNA: TGCAGCGCCGGTGGTAGCGGCTACACCTTC.

The rearrangement links TRBV6-6 to TRBJ1-2; TRBD1 aligns across 7 bases. Per germline, CDR1 MNHNY and CDR2 SVGAGI (reference sequence). The V gene end was trimmed by 7 bases and the J gene end by 4 bases; junction bases not matched to a gene: 12. The CDR3 is 15 amino acids. The DNA of the CDR3 is TGTGCCAGCAAGCCCGACAGGGTAACCAGCTATGGCTACACCTTC. Encoded protein: CASKPDRVTSYGYTF.

This chain connects TRBV5-1 to TRBJ2-6; D gene unclear. V was trimmed by 1 base and J by 1 base, leaving 12 bases between them. Per germline, CDR1 SGHRS and CDR2 YFSETQ. This CDR3 has 17 residues. CDR3 sequence reads: CASSLNAAPSGANVLTF. Here the CDR3 DNA reads TGCGCCAGCAGCTTGAACGCAGCACCGTCTGGGGCCAACGTCCTGACTTTC.

V and J are TRBV9 and TRBJ2-3; TRBD1 aligns across 8 bases. CDR3 length: 14 residues. CDR1 and CDR2 from the germline V gene are SGDLS and YYNGEE. V lost 7 bases, J lost 0 bases, and 4 bases stayed unmatched. In nucleotides, the CDR3 is TGTGCCAGCGGGACAGGTTTAAGCACAGATACGCAGTATTTT. It is translated as CASGTGLSTDTQYF. Looking up the rest from reference TRBV9 and TRBJ2-3 gives the full variable domain: DSGVTQTPKHLITATGQRVTLRCSPRSGDLSVYWYQQSLDQGLQFLIQYYNGEERAKGNILERFSAQQFPDLHSELNLSSLELGDSALYFCASGTGLSTDTQYFGPGTRLTVL.

This clone was seen a few times. The V gene is TRBV4-3, the J gene TRBJ2-7; TRBD2 matches at 7 bases. Per germline, CDR1 LGHNA and CDR2 YSLEER. The V gene end was trimmed by 3 bases and the J gene end by 0 bases; junction bases not matched to a gene: 8. This CDR3 is 16 amino acids long. The CDR3 protein is CASSHYPKRGSYEQYF. Here the CDR3 DNA reads TGCGCCAGCAGCCACTACCCTAAGCGGGGCTCCTACGAGCAGTACTTC.

V and J are TRBV5-6 and TRBJ1-2, with D unclear. Germline V gene data show CDR1 as SGHDT and CDR2 as YYEEEE. CDR3 length: 13 amino acids. V lost 3 bases and J 2 bases, leaving 8 bases between the germline ends. CDR3 residues: CASSSVGNYGYTF. In nucleotides, the CDR3 is TGTGCCAGCAGCTCGGTCGGAAACTATGGCTACACCTTC.

This clone appeared a few times. The V gene is TRBV28, the J gene TRBJ2-3; 7 bases map to TRBD1. In germline, CDR1 is MDHEN, CDR2 SYDVKM. This CDR3 region has 14 residues. Trimming took 6 bases from V and 4 from J; bases not matched to a gene: 7. CDR3 loop: CASSRTGTPDTQYF. CDR3 sequence (DNA): TGTGCCAGCAGCCGGACAGGAACCCCAGATACGCAGTATTTT.

CDR3 loop: CASSSGHRLTGELFF. The CDR3 DNA reads as TGTGCCAGCAGCTCGGGACACAGACTAACCGGGGAGCTGTTTTTT. This chain uses TRBV7-8 with TRBJ2-2, with D perhaps matching TRBD1 (6 bases). Germline V lookup: CDR1 SGHVS, CDR2 FQNEAQ. Trimming stripped 4 bases from V and 5 bases from J, with 14 bases between. The CDR3 length is 15 residues.

The sample holds a few counts of this clone. V and J are TRBV18 and TRBJ2-7; no firm D call. Trimming shortened V by 2 bases and J by 5 bases, and 7 bases separated the two germline ends. This CDR3 has 12 amino acids. Germline V lookup: CDR1 KGHSH, CDR2 LQKENI. The CDR3 DNA reads TGTGCCAGCTCACCAGCGATCGACGAGCAGTACTTC. It yields the protein CASSPAIDEQYF.

The sample holds a few counts of this clone. The J gene is TRBJ1-2, the V gene TRBV30; D not certain. The CDR3 extends over 15 amino acids. V dropped 1 base and J dropped 4 bases, with 16 bases sitting between them. The V gene's germline CDR1 is GTSNPN and CDR2 SVGIG (reference sequence). As DNA, the CDR3 is TGTGCCTGGAGTGATACGATCGGTGGTAGCTATGGCTACACCTTC. As protein: CAWSDTIGGSYGYTF.

The chain couples TRBV29-1 to TRBJ2-3; D is unclear. The CDR3 consists of 14 residues. The V gene lost 0 bases and the J gene lost 2 bases, with 9 bases spanning the gap. Germline values: CDR1 SQVTM, CDR2 ANQGSEA. CDR3 bases: TGCAGCGTTGAAGATTACGGGTACACAGATACGCAGTATTTT. It specifies CSVEDYGYTDTQYF.

The genes are TRBV2 and TRBJ2-3; 9 bases are a match to TRBD2. Germline V gene lookup returns CDR1 SNHLY and CDR2 FYNNEI. The CDR3 spans 15 residues. Losses at the gene ends were 6 bases for V and 0 bases for J; bases not matched to a gene: 4. CDR3: CASRETSGSTDTQYF. The CDR3 nucleotides are TGTGCCAGCAGAGAAACTAGCGGGAGCACAGATACGCAGTATTTT.

The chain has TRBV30 and TRBJ1-2; the D gene is possibly TRBD1 (5 bases). Germline-derived CDR1 and CDR2 are GTSNPN and SVGIG (reference sequence). The length of the CDR3 is 14 residues. V dropped 2 bases and J dropped 8 bases, with 18 bases sitting between them. CDR3 sequence (DNA): TGTGCCTGGAGTTACCTGGCCTCTGGGGACGGCTACACCTTC. Protein product: CAWSYLASGDGYTF. Using reference TRBV30 and TRBJ1-2 for the parts outside the CDR3, the full variable domain is SQTIHQWPATLVQPVGSPLSLECTVEGTSNPNLYWYRQAAGRGLQLLFYSVGIGQISSEVPQNLSASRPQDRQFILSSKKLLLSDSGFYLCAWSYLASGDGYTFGSGTRLTVV.

The chain uses TRBV4-3 and TRBJ2-1, with a tentative D call TRBD1 (6 bases). Germline CDR1 and CDR2: LGHNA and YSLEER. The length of the CDR3 is 12 residues. Between the trimmed V and J ends, which lost 4 bases and 8 bases, there was a span of 9 bases. The CDR3 bases are TGCGCCAGCAGCCGGGGGCGTGATGAGCAGTTCTTC. Amino acid sequence: CASSRGRDEQFF.

The rearrangement joins TRBV29-1 to TRBJ2-7; the match to TRBD1 covers 8 bases. Germline values: CDR1 SQVTM, CDR2 ANQGSEA. Unmatched junction bases numbered 6, after V lost 4 bases and J lost 7 bases. The CDR3 sequence is 12 residues long. CDR3 in DNA: TGCAGCGTTGTCCAGGGGGCGCGAGAGCAGTACTTC. Encoded protein: CSVVQGAREQYF.

The sample holds many counts of this clone. This rearrangement joins TRBV4-3 to TRBJ2-5; the D gene is possibly TRBD1 (5 bases). Between the trimmed V and J ends, which lost 1 base and 9 bases, there was a span of 12 bases. CDR3 length: 13 residues. Germline values: CDR1 LGHNA, CDR2 YSLEER. CDR3 sequence reads: CASSQGGIGAQYF. The CDR3 DNA sequence: TGCGCCAGCAGCCAAGGCGGCATAGGGGCCCAGTACTTC.

This clone has only a few counts. This CDR3 is CASSSNRGSTEAFF. The CDR3 bases are TGTGCCAGCAGCTCAAACAGGGGTAGCACTGAAGCTTTCTTT. The chain has TRBV7-2 and TRBJ1-1; TRBD1 agrees at 7 bases. The CDR3 is made up of 14 amino acids. Germline-derived CDR1 and CDR2 are SGHTA and FQGNSA. The trim removed 4 bases at V and 4 bases at J, leaving 6 bases unmatched.

V and J are TRBV5-6 and TRBJ2-5; D is possibly TRBD1 (6 bases). The CDR3 totals 16 residues. Looked up from germline, CDR1 is SGHDT and CDR2 is YYEEEE. V was cut by 4 bases and J by 1 base, with 17 bases left in between. CDR3 residues: CASSPNSGTPQETQYF. The CDR3 DNA reads as TGTGCCAGCAGCCCGAACTCCGGGACACCCCAAGAGACCCAGTACTTC.

The chain joins TRBV13 to TRBJ2-7; 8 bases align to TRBD1. V trimming: 3 bases; J trimming: 3 bases; junction bases outside the gene matches: 4. Germline loops: CDR1 PRHDT, CDR2 FYEKMQ (reference sequence). This CDR3 comprises 14 residues. The CDR3 sequence is CASSFWDRNYEQYF. In DNA form, the CDR3 reads TGTGCCAGCAGCTTCTGGGACAGGAACTACGAGCAGTACTTC.